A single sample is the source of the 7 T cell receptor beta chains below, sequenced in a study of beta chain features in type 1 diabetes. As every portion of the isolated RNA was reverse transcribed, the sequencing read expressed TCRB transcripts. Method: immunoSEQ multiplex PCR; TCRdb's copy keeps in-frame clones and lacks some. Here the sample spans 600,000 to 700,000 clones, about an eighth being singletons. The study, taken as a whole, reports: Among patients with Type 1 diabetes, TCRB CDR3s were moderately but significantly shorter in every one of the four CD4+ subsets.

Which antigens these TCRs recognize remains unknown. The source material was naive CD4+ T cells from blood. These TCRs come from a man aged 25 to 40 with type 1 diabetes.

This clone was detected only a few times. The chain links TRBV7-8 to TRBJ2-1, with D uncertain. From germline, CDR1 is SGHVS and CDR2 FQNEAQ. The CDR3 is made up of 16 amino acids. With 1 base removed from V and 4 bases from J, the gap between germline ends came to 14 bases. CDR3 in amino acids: CASSLGVGQRYNEQFF. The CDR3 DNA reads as TGTGCCAGCAGCTTAGGGGTGGGTCAGAGATACAATGAGCAGTTCTTC.

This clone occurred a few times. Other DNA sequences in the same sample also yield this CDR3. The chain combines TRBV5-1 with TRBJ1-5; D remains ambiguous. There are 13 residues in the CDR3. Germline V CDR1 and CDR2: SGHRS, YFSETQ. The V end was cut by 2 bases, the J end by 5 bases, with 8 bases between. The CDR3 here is CASSFGEDQPQHF. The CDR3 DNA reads TGCGCCAGCAGCTTCGGGGAAGATCAGCCCCAGCATTTT.

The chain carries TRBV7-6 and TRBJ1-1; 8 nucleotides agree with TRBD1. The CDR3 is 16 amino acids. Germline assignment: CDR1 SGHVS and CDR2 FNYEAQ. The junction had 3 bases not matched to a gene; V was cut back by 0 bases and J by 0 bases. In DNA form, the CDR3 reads TGTGCCAGCAGCTTAGCCGGGACAGGCATGAACACTGAAGCTTTCTTT. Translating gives CASSLAGTGMNTEAFF.

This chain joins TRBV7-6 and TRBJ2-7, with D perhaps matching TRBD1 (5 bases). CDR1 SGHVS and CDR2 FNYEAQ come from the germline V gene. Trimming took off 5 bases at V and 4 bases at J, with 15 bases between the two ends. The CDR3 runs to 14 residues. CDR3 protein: CASSPRQKPYEQYF. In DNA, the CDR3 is TGTGCCAGCAGCCCCCGACAGAAACCTTACGAGCAGTACTTC.

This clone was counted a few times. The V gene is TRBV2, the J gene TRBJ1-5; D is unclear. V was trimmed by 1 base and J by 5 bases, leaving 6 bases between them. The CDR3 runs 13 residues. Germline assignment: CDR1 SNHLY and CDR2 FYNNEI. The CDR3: CASSEVRDQPQHF. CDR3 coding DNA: TGTGCCAGCAGTGAAGTGCGGGATCAGCCCCAGCATTTT.

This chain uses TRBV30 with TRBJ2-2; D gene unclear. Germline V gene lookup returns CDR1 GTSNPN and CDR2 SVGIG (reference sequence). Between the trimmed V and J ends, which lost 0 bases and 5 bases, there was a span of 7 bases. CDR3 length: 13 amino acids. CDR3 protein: CAWSVTMTGELFF. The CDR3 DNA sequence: TGTGCCTGGAGTGTCACGATGACCGGGGAGCTGTTTTTT.

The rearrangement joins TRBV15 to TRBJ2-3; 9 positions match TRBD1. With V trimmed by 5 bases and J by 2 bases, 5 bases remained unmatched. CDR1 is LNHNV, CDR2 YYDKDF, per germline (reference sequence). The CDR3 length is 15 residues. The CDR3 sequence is CATSDRDRDTDTQYF. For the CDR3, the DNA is TGTGCCACCAGCGACCGGGACAGGGACACAGATACGCAGTATTTT.